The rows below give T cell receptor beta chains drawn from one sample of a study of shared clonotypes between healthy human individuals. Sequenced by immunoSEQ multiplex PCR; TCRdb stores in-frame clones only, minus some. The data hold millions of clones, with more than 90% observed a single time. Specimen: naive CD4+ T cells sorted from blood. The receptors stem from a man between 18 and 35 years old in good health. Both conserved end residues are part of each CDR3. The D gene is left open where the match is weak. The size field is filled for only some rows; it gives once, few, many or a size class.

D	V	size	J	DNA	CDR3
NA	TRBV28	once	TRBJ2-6	TGTGCCAGCAGTTCCAGGAGCTCTGGGGCCAACGTCCTGACTTTC	CASSSRSSGANVLTF
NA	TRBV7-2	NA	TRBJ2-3	TGTGCCAGCACCCGTAGGACGGGAGCAAGCACAGATACGCAGTATTTT	CASTRRTGASTDTQYF
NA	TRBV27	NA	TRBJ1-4	TGTGCCAGCAGCACTAAGGGGTTAGGAAAACTGTTTTTT	CASSTKGLGKLFF
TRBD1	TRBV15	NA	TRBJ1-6	TGTGCCACCAGCCCCCGGGACAGGGCTTCACCCCTCCACTTT	CATSPRDRASPLHF
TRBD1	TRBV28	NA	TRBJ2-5	TGTGCCAGCAGTGCCCCCAGGGGGCCGAACCAAGAGACCCAGTACTTC	CASSAPRGPNQETQYF
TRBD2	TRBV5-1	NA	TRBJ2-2	TGCGCCAGCAGCCCGGGGACTAGCGGGCCCAACACCGGGGAGCTGTTTTTT	CASSPGTSGPNTGELFF
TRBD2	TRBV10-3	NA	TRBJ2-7	TGTGCCATCAGTGAGTCGTCTAGCGGGCTCTACGAGCAGTACTTC	CAISESSSGLYEQYF
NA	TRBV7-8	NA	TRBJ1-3	TGTGCCAGCAGCTCTCACAGGGTCTCGCGAAACACCATATATTTT	CASSSHRVSRNTIYF
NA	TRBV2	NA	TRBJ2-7	TGTGCCAGCAGCCTAGATTTCGGCTACGAGCAGTACTTC	CASSLDFGYEQYF
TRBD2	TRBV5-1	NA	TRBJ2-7	TGCGCCAGCAGCCTAGCGGGGTCCTACGAGCAGTACTTC	CASSLAGSYEQYF
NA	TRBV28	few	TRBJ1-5	TGTGCCACCCGGGTAGGAAACCAGCCCCAGCATTTT	CATRVGNQPQHF
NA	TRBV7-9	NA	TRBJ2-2	TGTGCCAGCAGCTTAGGAATAGGGTCGAACACCGGGGAGCTGTTTTTT	CASSLGIGSNTGELFF
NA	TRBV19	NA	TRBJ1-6	TGTGCCAGTAGTACACAGGGAGGGTATTCACCCCTCCACTTT	CASSTQGGYSPLHF
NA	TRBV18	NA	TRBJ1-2	TGTGCCACCTCTCAAGGGACACTTAACTATGGCTACACCTTC	CATSQGTLNYGYTF
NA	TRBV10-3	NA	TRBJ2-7	TGTGCCATCAGCGAGGGCGGTGCAAACTACGAGCAGTACTTC	CAISEGGANYEQYF
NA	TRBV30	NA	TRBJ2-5	TGTGCCTGGTCCCCACGGGGTATTGGAGAGACCCAGTACTTC	CAWSPRGIGETQYF
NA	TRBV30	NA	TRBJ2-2	TGTGCCTGGAGTGTATACGGGACCGGGGAGCTGTTTTTT	CAWSVYGTGELFF
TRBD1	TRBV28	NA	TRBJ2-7	TGTGCCAGCAGTCCTAGGGGACAGGGGAAGAGGCACGAGCAGTACTTC	CASSPRGQGKRHEQYF
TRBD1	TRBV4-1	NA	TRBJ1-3	TGCGCCAGCAGCCAGGGGGGACAGTCGGAAAACACCATATATTTT	CASSQGGQSENTIYF
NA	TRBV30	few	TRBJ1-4	TGTGCCTGGAGTGTCTGGGACGAAAAACTGTTTTTT	CAWSVWDEKLFF
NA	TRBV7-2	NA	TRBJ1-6	TGTGCCAGCAGCTTAGATGGGGGGGTTGATAATTCACCCCTCCACTTT	CASSLDGGVDNSPLHF
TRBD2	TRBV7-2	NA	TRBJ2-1	TGTGCCAGCAGTCGGACTAGCGGGATGGGCAATGAGCAGTTCTTC	CASSRTSGMGNEQFF
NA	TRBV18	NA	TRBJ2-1	TGTGCCAGCTCACCGGTGGGGGGCTCCTACAATGAGCAGTTCTTC	CASSPVGGSYNEQFF
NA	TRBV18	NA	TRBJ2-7	TGTGCCAGCTCACCTGGCGGGAACTCCTACGAGCAGTACTTC	CASSPGGNSYEQYF
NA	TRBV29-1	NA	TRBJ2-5	TGCAGCGTCCGAGGGGGGACCCAGTACTTC	CSVRGGTQYF
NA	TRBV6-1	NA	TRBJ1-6	TGTGCCAGCAGTGAGTCTGGGGCAGGATTCTCCTATAATTCACCCCTCCACTTT	CASSESGAGFSYNSPLHF
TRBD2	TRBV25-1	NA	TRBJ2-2	TGTGCCAGCACACTAGCGGGAGTTGGCGGGGAGCTGTTTTTT	CASTLAGVGGELFF
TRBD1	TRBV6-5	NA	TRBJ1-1	TGTGCCAGCAGTTACGGACAGGCGAACACTGAAGCTTTCTTT	CASSYGQANTEAFF
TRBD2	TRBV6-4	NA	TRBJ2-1	TGTGCCAGCAGTCACGAAGCGGGATCCTACAATGAGCAGTTCTTC	CASSHEAGSYNEQFF
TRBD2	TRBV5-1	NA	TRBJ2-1	TGCGCCAGCAGCTTGGAGCGGGGGGTGTACTACAATGAGCAGTTCTTC	CASSLERGVYYNEQFF
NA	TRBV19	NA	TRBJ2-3	TGTGCCAGTTCCTCGGCGGCTAACAGGGAGTATTTT	CASSSAANREYF
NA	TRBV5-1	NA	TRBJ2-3	TGCGCCAGCAGCTCCGGACTCATCTCTAGCACAGATACGCAGTATTTT	CASSSGLISSTDTQYF
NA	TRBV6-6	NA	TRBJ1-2	TGTGCCAGCAGTAACAGTGGGGGGCTCAGTGGATATGGCTACACCTTC	CASSNSGGLSGYGYTF
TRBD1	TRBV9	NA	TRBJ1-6	TGTGCCAGCAGCGTAGGCCCCCGGACAGGGAATTCACCCCTCCACTTT	CASSVGPRTGNSPLHF
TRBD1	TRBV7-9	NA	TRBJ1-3	TGTGCCAGCAGCTTAGTAGGGGTTTTGGGACAGGGTACTGGAAACACCATATATTTT	CASSLVGVLGQGTGNTIYF
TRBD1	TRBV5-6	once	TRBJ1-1	TGTGCCAGCAGCTCGACAGGGCTGGGCACTGAAGCTTTCTTT	CASSSTGLGTEAFF
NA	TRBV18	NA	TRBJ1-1	TGTGCCAGCTCACCGGCTCGGGGCGGCATGAACACTGAAGCTTTCTTT	CASSPARGGMNTEAFF
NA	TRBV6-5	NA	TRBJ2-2	TGTGCCAGCAGTTACTCGTGGGGCACCGGGGAGCTGTTTTTT	CASSYSWGTGELFF
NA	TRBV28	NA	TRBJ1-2	TGTGCCAGCAGTTCAAGGGGTACAGACTATGGCTACACCTTC	CASSSRGTDYGYTF
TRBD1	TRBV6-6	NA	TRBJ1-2	TGTGCCAGCAGTCTTACCGGGACAGCCTATGGCTACACCTTC	CASSLTGTAYGYTF
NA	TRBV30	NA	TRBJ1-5	TGTGCCTGGAGTAGGGAGAATCAGCCCCAGCATTTT	CAWSRENQPQHF
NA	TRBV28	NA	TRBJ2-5	TGTGCCAGCAGCCCGGACAGAAGACAAGAGACCCAGTACTTC	CASSPDRRQETQYF
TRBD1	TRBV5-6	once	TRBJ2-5	TGTGCCAGCAGCTTGGGTTTAACAGGGGGCGAAGAGACCCAGTACTTC	CASSLGLTGGEETQYF
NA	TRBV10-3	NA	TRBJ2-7	TGTGCCATCAGTGAGTCGGACGGCGGACCGAGCTCCTACGAGCAGTACTTC	CAISESDGGPSSYEQYF
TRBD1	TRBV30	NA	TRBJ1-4	TGTGCCTGGAGCTCCCAGGGGGGGACTAATGAAAAACTGTTTTTT	CAWSSQGGTNEKLFF
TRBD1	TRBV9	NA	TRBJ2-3	TGTGCCAGCAGCCCACCCGGGACAGGGGTCCGCACAGATACGCAGTATTTT	CASSPPGTGVRTDTQYF